Following are 11 T cell receptor beta chains from one sample sequenced in a study of high-grade serous ovarian cancer treatment subgroups. Generated by immunoSEQ multiplex PCR, the TCRdb table keeps only in-frame clones and is missing some. In the table there are more than 9,500 clones, over 75% of which are singletons. The tumor samples were collected prior to definitive surgery or chemotherapy. Sequencing used tumor tissue. The receptors come from a human donor with high-grade serous ovarian cancer.

The CDR3, as DNA: TGCAGCGTTGATCTGACAGGGGGTCGCTACACCTTC. Protein: CSVDLTGGRYTF. The rearrangement joins TRBV29-1 to TRBJ1-2; TRBD1 agrees at 9 bases. The V and J ends lost 3 bases and 9 bases, in that order; junction bases with no gene match: 5. CDR1 and CDR2 (germline): SQVTM, ANQGSEA. CDR3 size: 12 residues.

The chain uses TRBV9 and TRBJ1-1; D gene uncertain. The V gene's germline CDR1 is SGDLS and CDR2 YYNGEE. This CDR3 spans 13 amino acids. With 4 bases removed from V and 5 bases from J, the gap between germline ends came to 12 bases. CDR3 DNA: TGTGCCAGCAGCCCCCCCAGCGGGACTGAAGCTTTCTTT. Translation gives CASSPPSGTEAFF. The variable domain in full, completed from reference TRBV9 and TRBJ1-1, reads DSGVTQTPKHLITATGQRVTLRCSPRSGDLSVYWYQQSLDQGLQFLIQYYNGEERAKGNILERFSAQQFPDLHSELNLSSLELGDSALYFCASSPPSGTEAFFGQGTRLTVV.

The rearrangement joins TRBV10-3 to TRBJ2-7, with TRBD1 identical over 7 bases. The CDR3 is 13 residues long. Germline V gene sequence: CDR1 ENHRY, CDR2 SYGVKD. The J segment lost 2 bases and the V segment lost 10 bases, leaving 8 bases of the junction unmatched. The CDR3 DNA reads TGTGCCACGGCACGGCAGGGGGCCTACGAGCAGTACGTC. Translated: CATARQGAYEQYV.

This clone showed up just once. As DNA, the CDR3 is TGTGCCAGCAGCCCCGGGACGGTTCATCAGCCCCAGCATTTT. It encodes CASSPGTVHQPQHF. The chain uses TRBV7-2 and TRBJ1-5; a possible D gene is TRBD1 (5 bases). The CDR3 covers 14 residues. Germline lookup yields CDR1 SGHTA and CDR2 FQGNSA. Trimming took 5 bases from V and 5 from J, leaving 13 bases between them.

This clone came up once. The chain combines TRBV2 with TRBJ2-7, with a tentative D call TRBD1 (5 bases). Germline V CDR1 and CDR2: SNHLY, FYNNEI. This CDR3 contains 13 residues. V shed 4 bases and J shed 6 bases, with 13 bases lying between them. CDR3 nucleotides: TGTGCCAGCAGTGCGGCCAGGGTGAGCGAGCAGTACTTC. The encoded protein is CASSAARVSEQYF.

J is TRBJ2-7 and V is TRBV2; no firm D call. CDR3 size: 14 residues. V lost 5 bases and J 0 bases, leaving 11 bases between the germline ends. Germline values: CDR1 SNHLY, CDR2 FYNNEI. The CDR3 DNA is TGTGCCAGCAGTACCCAGGAACGCTCCTACGAGCAGTACTTC. As protein: CASSTQERSYEQYF.

This clone was found once. The chain carries TRBV30 and TRBJ1-1, with 7 bases lining up with TRBD1. After removal of 7 bases from V and 3 bases from J, the junction contained 8 bases not matched to a gene. Germline V gene sequence: CDR1 GTSNPN, CDR2 SVGIG (reference sequence). There are 13 residues in the CDR3. The CDR3 spells CAFELTGDTEAFF. Written as DNA, the CDR3 is TGTGCCTTCGAACTCACAGGGGACACTGAAGCTTTCTTT.

This chain links TRBV7-2 with TRBJ2-7; 9 positions agree with TRBD1. Germline CDR1 and CDR2: SGHTA and FQGNSA. J was trimmed by 1 base and V by 5 bases; bases with no gene match: 6. CDR3 length: 15 amino acids. The CDR3 reads CASSLGTGLSYEQYF. As DNA, the CDR3 is TGTGCCAGCAGCCTGGGGACAGGGCTTTCCTACGAGCAGTACTTC.

The chain is built from TRBV10-3 and TRBJ2-3; 9 bases are a match to TRBD2. The germline CDR1 and CDR2 sequences are ENHRY and SYGVKD. CDR3 size: 16 residues. J was trimmed by 0 bases and V by 2 bases; bases with no gene match: 3. The CDR3 DNA follows: TGTGCCATCAGTGAGACCGGACTAGCGAGCACAGATACGCAGTATTTT. Its translation is CAISETGLASTDTQYF.

This chain connects TRBV7-2 to TRBJ1-4; no reliable D call. Trimming removed 5 bases from V and 4 bases from J, with 20 bases in between. Germline loops: CDR1 SGHTA, CDR2 FQGNSA. The CDR3 has 17 residues. The CDR3 here is CASSRGGRSTGNEKLFF. CDR3 sequence (DNA): TGTGCCAGCAGCCGGGGAGGGCGATCGACGGGTAATGAAAAACTGTTTTTT.

This clone was detected only a few times. The chain has TRBV7-7 and TRBJ2-7; D not certain. The germline gives CDR1 SSHAT, CDR2 FNYEAQ (reference sequence). Deletions cut 0 bases from V and 6 bases from J, with 9 bases between. This CDR3 contains 13 residues. CDR3 nucleotide sequence: TGTGCCAGCAGCTTAGCGGTCGATTCCGAGCAGTACTTC. Its protein product is CASSLAVDSEQYF. The variable domain in full, with the rest retrieved from reference TRBV7-7 and TRBJ2-7, is GAGVSQSPRYKVTKRGQDVTLRCDPISSHATLYWYQQALGQGPEFLTYFNYEAQPDKSGLPSDRFSAERPEGSISTLTIQRTEQRDSAMYRCASSLAVDSEQYFGPGTRLTVT.